These 8 T cell receptor beta chains were sequenced from one sample in a study of blood T cell repertoires in COVID-19. TCRdb's copy holds only in-frame clones and misses some; the assay was immunoSEQ multiplex PCR. This sample has roughly 150,000 clones, with around 84% found just once. Sequences were obtained from peripheral blood. The source of these receptors is a woman at least 80 years old with COVID-19, enrolled during active disease.

This clone came up once. This chain uses TRBV10-1 with TRBJ1-2, with a weak D call TRBD1 (6 bases). The V gene lost 10 bases and the J gene lost 8 bases, with 17 bases spanning the gap. Germline-derived CDR1 and CDR2 are WNHNN and SYGVQD (reference sequence). The CDR3 loop spans 12 amino acids. The CDR3 nucleotides read TGCGCCAATGAACAGGGCACCAGCGGCTACACCTTC. Its translation is CANEQGTSGYTF.

V usage is TRBV4-3 and J usage is TRBJ2-1, with a weak D call TRBD1 (6 bases). The V and J ends lost 0 bases and 7 bases respectively, with 10 bases between them. The length of the CDR3 is 14 residues. Germline V gene data show CDR1 as LGHNA and CDR2 as YSLEER. The CDR3 spells CASSQDTGWNEQFF. CDR3 coding DNA: TGCGCCAGCAGCCAAGATACAGGGTGGAATGAGCAGTTCTTC.

This clone was detected once. This CDR3 reads CASRTGDIQYF. The CDR3 region has the DNA TGTGCCAGCAGAACAGGGGACATTCAGTACTTC. This chain uses TRBV6-5 with TRBJ2-4; 7 positions agree with TRBD1. The length of the CDR3 is 11 residues. V shed 6 bases and J 8 bases; nucleotides not matched to a gene: 1. The germline V gene encodes CDR1 MNHEY and CDR2 SVGAGI.

V usage is TRBV3-1 (or the pseudogene TRBV3-2) and J usage is TRBJ1-1; D possibly corresponds to TRBD1 (5 bases). V dropped 1 base and J dropped 8 bases, with 8 bases sitting between them. This CDR3 comprises 12 residues. The germline V gene encodes CDR1 LGHDT and CDR2 YNNKEL (reference sequence). CDR3 sequence reads: CASSQVRGEAFF. In nucleotides, the CDR3 is TGTGCCAGCAGCCAAGTGCGGGGGGAAGCTTTCTTT.

The CDR3 region has the DNA TGTGCCAGCAGAAGACAGGGGTCGGACTATGGCTACACCTTC. The encoded protein is CASRRQGSDYGYTF. The V gene is TRBV6-5, the J gene TRBJ1-2, with TRBD1 matching 8 bases. Trimming took 6 bases from V and 3 from J; bases not matched to a gene: 6. The V gene's germline CDR1 is MNHEY and CDR2 SVGAGI. CDR3 length: 14 amino acids.

This clone occurred a few times. The chain recombines TRBV6-2 or TRBV6-3 with TRBJ2-1; TRBD1 is a possible D gene (6 bases). This CDR3 spans 15 amino acids. The germline V and J ends were trimmed by 5 bases and 0 bases, with 11 bases remaining between them. Germline loops: CDR1 MNHEY, CDR2 SVGEGT. CDR3 region: CASSASRGSYNEQFF. As DNA, the CDR3 is TGTGCCAGCAGTGCGTCCAGGGGCTCCTACAATGAGCAGTTCTTC.

This chain joins TRBV7-9 and TRBJ1-5; D is undetermined. Trimming took 9 bases from V and 2 from J, leaving 5 bases between them. The CDR3 loop spans 11 amino acids. Germline values: CDR1 SEHNR, CDR2 FQNEAQ (reference sequence). This chain's CDR3 is CARSGNQPQHF. As DNA, the CDR3 is TGTGCCAGGTCAGGCAATCAGCCCCAGCATTTT.

The chain employs TRBV3-1 (or the pseudogene TRBV3-2) and TRBJ2-1; 7 bases are a match to TRBD2. CDR3 length equals 14 residues. V gave up 6 bases and J gave up 2 bases; unmatched junction bases: 4. From germline, CDR1 is LGHDT and CDR2 YNNKEL (reference sequence). CDR3 bases: TGTGCCAGCAGTCAGACTAGCCCCTACAATGAGCAGTTCTTC. Translation: CASSQTSPYNEQFF.